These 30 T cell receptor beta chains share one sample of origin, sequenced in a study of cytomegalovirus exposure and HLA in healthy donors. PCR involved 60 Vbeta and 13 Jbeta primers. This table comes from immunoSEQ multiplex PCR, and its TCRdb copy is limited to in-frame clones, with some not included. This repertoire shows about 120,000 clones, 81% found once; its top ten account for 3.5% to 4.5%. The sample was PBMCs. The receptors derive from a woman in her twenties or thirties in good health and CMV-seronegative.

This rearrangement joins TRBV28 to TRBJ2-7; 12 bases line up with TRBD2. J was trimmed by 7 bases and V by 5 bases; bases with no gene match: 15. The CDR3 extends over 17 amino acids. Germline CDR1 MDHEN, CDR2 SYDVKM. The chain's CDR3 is CASSKRTSGIRMGEQYF. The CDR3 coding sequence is TGTGCCAGCAGTAAACGGACTAGCGGGATCAGAATGGGGGAGCAGTACTTC. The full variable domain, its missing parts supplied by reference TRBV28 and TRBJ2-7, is DVKVTQSSRYLVKRTGEKVFLECVQDMDHENMFWYRQDPGLGLRLIYFSYDVKMKEKGDIPEGYSVSREKKERFSLILESASTNQTSMYLCASSKRTSGIRMGEQYFGPGTRLTVT.

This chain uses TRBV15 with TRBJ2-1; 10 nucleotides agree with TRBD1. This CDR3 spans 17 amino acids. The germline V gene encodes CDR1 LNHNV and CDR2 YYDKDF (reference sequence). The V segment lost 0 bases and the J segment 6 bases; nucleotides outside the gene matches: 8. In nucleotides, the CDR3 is TGTGCCACCAGCAGAGAGCCATTGGGACAGGGGCTCAATGAGCAGTTCTTC. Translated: CATSREPLGQGLNEQFF.

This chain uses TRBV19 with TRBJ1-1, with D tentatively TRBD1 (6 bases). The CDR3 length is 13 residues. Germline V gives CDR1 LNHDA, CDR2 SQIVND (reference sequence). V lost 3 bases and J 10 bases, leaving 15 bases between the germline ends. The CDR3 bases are TGTGCCAGTAGTATGGGCCCAGGGGTTGGAGCTTTCTTT. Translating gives CASSMGPGVGAFF. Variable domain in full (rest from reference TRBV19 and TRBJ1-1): DGGITQSPKYLFRKEGQNVTLSCEQNLNHDAMYWYRQDPGQGLRLIYYSQIVNDFQKGDIAEGYSVSREKKESFPLTVTSAQKNPTAFYLCASSMGPGVGAFFGQGTRLTVV.

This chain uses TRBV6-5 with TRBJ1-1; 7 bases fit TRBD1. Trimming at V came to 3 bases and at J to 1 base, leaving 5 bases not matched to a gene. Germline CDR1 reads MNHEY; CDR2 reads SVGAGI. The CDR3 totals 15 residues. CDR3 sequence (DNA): TGTGCCAGCAGTTATGGGACAGCCCCGAACACTGAAGCTTTCTTT. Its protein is CASSYGTAPNTEAFF.

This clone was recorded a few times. The CDR3, as DNA: TGTGCCAGCAGGGAGGGACAGGGCTATGGCTACACCTTC. Encoded protein: CASREGQGYGYTF. This chain connects TRBV6-6 to TRBJ1-2; 9 bases align to TRBD1. V was pared by 6 bases and J by 4 bases, with 3 bases of the junction left unmatched. The CDR3 sequence is 13 residues long. Per germline, CDR1 MNHNY and CDR2 SVGAGI (reference sequence).

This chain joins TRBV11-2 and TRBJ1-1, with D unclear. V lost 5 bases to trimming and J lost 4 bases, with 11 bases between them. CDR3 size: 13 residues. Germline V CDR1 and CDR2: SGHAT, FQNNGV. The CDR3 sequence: CASSPEAGTEAFF. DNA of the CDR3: TGTGCCAGCAGCCCCGAGGCCGGCACTGAAGCTTTCTTT.

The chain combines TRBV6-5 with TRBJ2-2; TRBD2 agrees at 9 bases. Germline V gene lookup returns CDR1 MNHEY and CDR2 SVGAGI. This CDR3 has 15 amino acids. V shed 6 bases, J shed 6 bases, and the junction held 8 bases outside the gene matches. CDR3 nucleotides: TGTGCCAGCAGGATTAGCGGGAGCGGGGCCGGGGAGCTGTTTTTT. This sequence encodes CASRISGSGAGELFF.

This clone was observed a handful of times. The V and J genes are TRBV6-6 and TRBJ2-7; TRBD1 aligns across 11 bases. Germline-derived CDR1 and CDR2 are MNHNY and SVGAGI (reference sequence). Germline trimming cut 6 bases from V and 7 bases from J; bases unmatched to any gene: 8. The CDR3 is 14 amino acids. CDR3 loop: CASRGTGGVREQYF. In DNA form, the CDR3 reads TGTGCCAGCAGGGGGACAGGGGGGGTTCGGGAGCAGTACTTC.

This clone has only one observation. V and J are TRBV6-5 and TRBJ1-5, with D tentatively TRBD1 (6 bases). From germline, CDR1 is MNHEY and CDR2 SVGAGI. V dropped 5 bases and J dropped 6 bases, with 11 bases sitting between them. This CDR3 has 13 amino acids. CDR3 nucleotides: TGTGCCAGCAGTCGGGGGGCCAGTCAGCCCCAGCATTTT. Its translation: CASSRGASQPQHF.

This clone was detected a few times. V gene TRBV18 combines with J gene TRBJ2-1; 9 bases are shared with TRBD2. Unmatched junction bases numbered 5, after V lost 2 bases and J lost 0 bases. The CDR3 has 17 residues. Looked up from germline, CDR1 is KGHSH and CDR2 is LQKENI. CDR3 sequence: CASSPSVSGSSYNEQFF. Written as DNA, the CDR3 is TGTGCCAGCTCACCATCCGTTAGCGGGAGCTCCTACAATGAGCAGTTCTTC.

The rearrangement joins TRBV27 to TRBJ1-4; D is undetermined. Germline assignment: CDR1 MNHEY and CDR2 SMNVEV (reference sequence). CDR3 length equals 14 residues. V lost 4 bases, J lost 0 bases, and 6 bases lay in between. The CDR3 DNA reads TGTGCCAGCAGTTCCGGAGCAACTAATGAAAAACTGTTTTTT. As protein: CASSSGATNEKLFF.

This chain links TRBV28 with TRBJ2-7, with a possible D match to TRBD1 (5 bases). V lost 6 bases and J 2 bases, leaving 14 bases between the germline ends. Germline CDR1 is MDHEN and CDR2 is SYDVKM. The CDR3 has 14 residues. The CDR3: CASSQGRIAYEQYF. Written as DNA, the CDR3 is TGTGCCAGCAGCCAGGGTCGGATCGCCTACGAGCAGTACTTC. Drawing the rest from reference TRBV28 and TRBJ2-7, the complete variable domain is DVKVTQSSRYLVKRTGEKVFLECVQDMDHENMFWYRQDPGLGLRLIYFSYDVKMKEKGDIPEGYSVSREKKERFSLILESASTNQTSMYLCASSQGRIAYEQYFGPGTRLTVT.

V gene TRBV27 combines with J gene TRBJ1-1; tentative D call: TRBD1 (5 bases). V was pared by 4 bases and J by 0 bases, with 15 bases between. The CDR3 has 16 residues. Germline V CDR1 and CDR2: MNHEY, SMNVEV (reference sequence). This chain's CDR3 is CASSSPFSGLNTEAFF. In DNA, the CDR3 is TGTGCCAGCAGTTCCCCTTTTTCAGGGTTGAACACTGAAGCTTTCTTT.

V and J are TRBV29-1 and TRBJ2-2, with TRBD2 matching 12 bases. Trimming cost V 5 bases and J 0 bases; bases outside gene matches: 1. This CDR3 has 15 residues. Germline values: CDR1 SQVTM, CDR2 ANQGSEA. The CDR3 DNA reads TGCAGCGTTCGGACTAGCGGGGCGAACACCGGGGAGCTGTTTTTT. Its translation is CSVRTSGANTGELFF.

The CDR3 DNA sequence: TGTGCCATGAGTACTGGGAGCTCCTACGAGCAGTACTTC. This codes for CAMSTGSSYEQYF. The chain has TRBV10-3 and TRBJ2-7; possibly TRBD2 for D (5 bases). Germline V gives CDR1 ENHRY, CDR2 SYGVKD. This CDR3 has 13 residues. Trimming pared 9 bases from V and 0 bases from J, leaving 12 bases between.

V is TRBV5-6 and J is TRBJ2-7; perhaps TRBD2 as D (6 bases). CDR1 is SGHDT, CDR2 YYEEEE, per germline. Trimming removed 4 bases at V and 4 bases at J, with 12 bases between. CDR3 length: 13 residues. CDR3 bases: TGTGCCAGCAGCCGGGGCAGCGGGTACGAGCAGTACTTC. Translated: CASSRGSGYEQYF.

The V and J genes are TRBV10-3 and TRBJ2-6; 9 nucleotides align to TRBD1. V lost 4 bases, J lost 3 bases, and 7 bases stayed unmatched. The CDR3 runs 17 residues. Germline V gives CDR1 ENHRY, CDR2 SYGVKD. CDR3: CAISAAGTGYGANVLTF. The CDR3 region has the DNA TGTGCCATCAGTGCAGCCGGGACAGGGTATGGGGCCAACGTCCTGACTTTC.

The CDR3 DNA is TGTGCCAGCAGTTTCTTTAAGCGGAGTCTAGCCAAAAACATTCAGTACTTC. Amino acids: CASSFFKRSLAKNIQYF. The chain recombines TRBV28 with TRBJ2-4; possibly TRBD2 for D (5 bases). The germline V gene has CDR1 MDHEN and CDR2 SYDVKM. The CDR3 totals 17 residues. V was trimmed by 3 bases and J by 0 bases, leaving 15 bases between them. The whole variable domain, remainder taken from reference TRBV28 and TRBJ2-4, is DVKVTQSSRYLVKRTGEKVFLECVQDMDHENMFWYRQDPGLGLRLIYFSYDVKMKEKGDIPEGYSVSREKKERFSLILESASTNQTSMYLCASSFFKRSLAKNIQYFGAGTRLSVL.

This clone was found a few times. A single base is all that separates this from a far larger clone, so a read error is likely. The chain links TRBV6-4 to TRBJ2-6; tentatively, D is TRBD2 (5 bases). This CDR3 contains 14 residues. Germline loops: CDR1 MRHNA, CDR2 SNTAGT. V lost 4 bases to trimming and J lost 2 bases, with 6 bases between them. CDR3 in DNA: TGTGCCAGCAGTGCTAGCCCTGGGGCCAACGTCCTGACTTTC. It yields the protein CASSASPGANVLTF.

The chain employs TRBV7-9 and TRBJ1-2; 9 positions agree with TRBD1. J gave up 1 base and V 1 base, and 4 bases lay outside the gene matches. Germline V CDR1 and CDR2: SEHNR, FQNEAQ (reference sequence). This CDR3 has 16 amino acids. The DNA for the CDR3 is TGTGCCAGCAGCTTAGTGTGGACAGGGGATAACTATGGCTACACCTTC. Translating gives CASSLVWTGDNYGYTF.

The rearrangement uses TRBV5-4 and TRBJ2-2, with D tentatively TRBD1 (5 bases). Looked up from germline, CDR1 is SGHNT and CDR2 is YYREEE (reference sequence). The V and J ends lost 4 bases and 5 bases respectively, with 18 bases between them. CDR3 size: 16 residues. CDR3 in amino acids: CASSQGQAFGTGELFF. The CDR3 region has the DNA TGTGCCAGCAGCCAGGGTCAAGCATTTGGGACCGGGGAGCTGTTTTTT.

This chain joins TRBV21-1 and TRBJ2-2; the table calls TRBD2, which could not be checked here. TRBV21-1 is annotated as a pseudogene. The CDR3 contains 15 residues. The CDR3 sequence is CASSKVWVTIGELFF. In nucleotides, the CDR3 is TGTGCCAGCAGCAAAGTTTGGGTAACTATCGGGGAGCTGTTTTTT.

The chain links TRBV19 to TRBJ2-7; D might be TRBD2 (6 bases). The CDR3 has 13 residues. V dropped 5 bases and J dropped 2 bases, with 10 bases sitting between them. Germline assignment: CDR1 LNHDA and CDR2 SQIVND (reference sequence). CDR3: CASSGDLTYEQYF. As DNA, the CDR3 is TGTGCCAGTAGTGGGGACTTGACCTACGAGCAGTACTTC.

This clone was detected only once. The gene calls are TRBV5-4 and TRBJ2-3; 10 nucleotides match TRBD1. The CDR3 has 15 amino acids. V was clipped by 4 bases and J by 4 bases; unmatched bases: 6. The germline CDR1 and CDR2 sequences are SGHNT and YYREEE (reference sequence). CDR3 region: CASSHGQGGPDTQYF. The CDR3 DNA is TGTGCCAGCAGCCACGGACAGGGGGGCCCAGATACGCAGTATTTT.

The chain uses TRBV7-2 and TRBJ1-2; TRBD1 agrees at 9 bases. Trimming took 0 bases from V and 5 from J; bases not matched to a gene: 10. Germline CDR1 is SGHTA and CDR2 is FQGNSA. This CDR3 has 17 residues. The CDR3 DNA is TGTGCCAGCAGCTTAGCCCGGGGGGACAGGGTCTCTTATGGCTACACCTTC. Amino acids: CASSLARGDRVSYGYTF.

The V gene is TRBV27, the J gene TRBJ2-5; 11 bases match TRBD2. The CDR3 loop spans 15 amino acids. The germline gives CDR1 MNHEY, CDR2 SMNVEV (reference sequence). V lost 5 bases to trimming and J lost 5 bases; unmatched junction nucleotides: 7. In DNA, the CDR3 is TGTGCCAGCAGTGACCGGACTAGCGGGCAGGAGACCCAGTACTTC. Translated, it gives CASSDRTSGQETQYF.

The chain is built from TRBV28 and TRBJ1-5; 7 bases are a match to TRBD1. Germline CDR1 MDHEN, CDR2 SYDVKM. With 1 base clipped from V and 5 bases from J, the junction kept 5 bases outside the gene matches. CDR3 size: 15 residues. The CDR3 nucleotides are TGTGCCAGCAGTTTATCAGCGCAGGGGGATCAGCCCCAGCATTTT. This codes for CASSLSAQGDQPQHF.

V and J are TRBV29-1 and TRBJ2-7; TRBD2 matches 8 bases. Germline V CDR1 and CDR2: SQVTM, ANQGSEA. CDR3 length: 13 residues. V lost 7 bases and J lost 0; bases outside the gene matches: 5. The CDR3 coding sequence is TGCAGCGCCTGGAGCGGGAGCTCCTACGAGCAGTACTTC. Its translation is CSAWSGSSYEQYF.

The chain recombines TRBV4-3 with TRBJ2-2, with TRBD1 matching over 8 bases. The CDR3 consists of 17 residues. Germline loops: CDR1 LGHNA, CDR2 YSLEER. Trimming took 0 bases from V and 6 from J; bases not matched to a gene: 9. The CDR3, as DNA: TGCGCCAGCAGCCAAGACGTGGACAGGGAGATTGCCGGGGAGCTGTTTTTT. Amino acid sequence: CASSQDVDREIAGELFF.

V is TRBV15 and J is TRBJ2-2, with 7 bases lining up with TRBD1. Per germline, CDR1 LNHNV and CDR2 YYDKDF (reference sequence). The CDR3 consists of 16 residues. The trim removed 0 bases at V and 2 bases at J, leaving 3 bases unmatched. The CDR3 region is CATSREGGRNTGELFF. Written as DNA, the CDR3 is TGTGCCACCAGCAGAGAAGGGGGCCGTAACACCGGGGAGCTGTTTTTT.